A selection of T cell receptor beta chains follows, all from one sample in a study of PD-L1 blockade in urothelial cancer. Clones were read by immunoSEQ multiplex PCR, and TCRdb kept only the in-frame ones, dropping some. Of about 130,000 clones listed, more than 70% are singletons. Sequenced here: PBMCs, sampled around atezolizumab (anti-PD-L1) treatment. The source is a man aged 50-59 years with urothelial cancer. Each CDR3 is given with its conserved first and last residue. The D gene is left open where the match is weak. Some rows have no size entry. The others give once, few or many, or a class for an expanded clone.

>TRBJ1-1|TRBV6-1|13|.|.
CASSERGRAEAFF
TGTGCCAGCAGTGAAAGGGGGAGAGCTGAAGCTTTCTTT
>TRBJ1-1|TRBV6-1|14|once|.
CASSEVLGAGEAFF
TGTGCCAGCAGTGAAGTTCTGGGGGCCGGTGAAGCTTTCTTT
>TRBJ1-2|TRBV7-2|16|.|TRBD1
CASSSPPGQGYYGYTF
TGTGCCAGCAGCTCCCCGCCGGGACAGGGATACTATGGCTACACCTTC
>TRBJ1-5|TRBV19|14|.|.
CASSSSQANQPQHF
TGTGCCAGTAGTTCGAGCCAGGCGAATCAGCCCCAGCATTTT
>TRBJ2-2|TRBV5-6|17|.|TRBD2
CASSLRTSGSWTGELFF
TGTGCCAGCAGCTTGAGGACTAGCGGGAGCTGGACCGGGGAGCTGTTTTTT
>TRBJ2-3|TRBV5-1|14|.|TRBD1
CASSLGGQTDTQYF
TGCGCCAGCAGCTTGGGGGGACAGACAGATACGCAGTATTTT
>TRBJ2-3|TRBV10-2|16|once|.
CASSAGLRASTDTQYF
TGCGCCAGCAGTGCCGGGCTCAGGGCTAGCACAGATACGCAGTATTTT
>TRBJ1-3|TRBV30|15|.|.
CAWRVTGASGNTIYF
TGTGCCTGGAGGGTAACAGGCGCCTCTGGAAACACCATATATTTT
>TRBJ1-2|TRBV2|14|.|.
CASSVTGLVYGYTF
TGTGCCAGCAGTGTAACCGGGTTAGTCTATGGCTACACCTTC
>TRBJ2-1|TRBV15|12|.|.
CATSPEGDEQFF
TGTGCCACCAGCCCTGAGGGCGATGAGCAGTTCTTC
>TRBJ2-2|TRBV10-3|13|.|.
CAISDQATGELFF
TGTGCCATCAGTGATCAGGCAACCGGGGAGCTGTTTTTT
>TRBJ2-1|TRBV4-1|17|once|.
CASSHGAGPGLHNEQFF
TGCGCCAGCAGCCATGGGGCAGGACCGGGACTGCACAATGAGCAGTTCTTC
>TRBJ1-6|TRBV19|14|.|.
CASSISGNNSPLHF
TGTGCCAGTAGTATATCAGGGAACAATTCACCCCTCCACTTT
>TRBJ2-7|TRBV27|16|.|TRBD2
CASSLSPTSGSYEQYF
TGTGCCAGCAGTTTATCCCCGACTAGCGGGAGTTACGAGCAGTACTTC
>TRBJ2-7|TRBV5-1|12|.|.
CASSSPPREQYF
TGCGCCAGCAGCTCCCCTCCGAGAGAGCAGTACTTC
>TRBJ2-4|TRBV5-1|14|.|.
CASSLAQASNIQYF
TGCGCCAGCAGCTTGGCTCAGGCGTCAAACATTCAGTACTTC
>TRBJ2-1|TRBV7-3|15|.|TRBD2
CASSNGAGNDNEQFF
TGTGCCAGCAGCAACGGAGCGGGAAATGATAATGAGCAGTTCTTC
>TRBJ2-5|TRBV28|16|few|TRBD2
CASRLVVAGVGETQYF
TGTGCCAGCAGACTAGTGGTAGCGGGAGTGGGTGAGACCCAGTACTTC
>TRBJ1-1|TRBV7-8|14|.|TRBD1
CASSFTTGDTEAFF
TGTGCCAGCAGTTTTACCACAGGGGACACTGAAGCTTTCTTT
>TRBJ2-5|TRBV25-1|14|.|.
CASSDTGYQETQYF
TGTGCCAGCAGTGATACAGGGTACCAAGAGACCCAGTACTTC
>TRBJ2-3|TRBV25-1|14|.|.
CASSPRWSTDTQYF
TGTGCCAGCAGTCCCCGGTGGAGCACAGATACGCAGTATTTT
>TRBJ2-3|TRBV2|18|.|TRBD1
CASSDPTRQGDTTDTQYF
TGTGCCAGCAGTGACCCGACCCGGCAGGGGGATACCACAGATACGCAGTATTTT
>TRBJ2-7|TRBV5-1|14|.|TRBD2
CASNPGLPPYEQYF
TGCGCCAGCAATCCGGGACTACCTCCCTACGAGCAGTACTTC
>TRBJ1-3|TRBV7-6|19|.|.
CASSLFDSHRPGSGNTIYF
TGTGCCAGCAGCTTATTTGACAGCCACCGCCCAGGCTCTGGAAACACCATATATTTT
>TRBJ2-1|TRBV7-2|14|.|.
CASSLAGARNEQFF
TGTGCCAGCAGCTTAGCGGGAGCTCGAAATGAGCAGTTCTTC
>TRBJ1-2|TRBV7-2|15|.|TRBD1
CASSRDSRSNYGYTF
TGTGCCAGCAGTCGGGACAGCCGTTCAAACTATGGCTACACCTTC
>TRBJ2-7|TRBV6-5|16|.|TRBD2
CASSYSNAGGPWEQYF
TGTGCCAGCAGTTACTCGAATGCGGGAGGGCCTTGGGAGCAGTACTTC
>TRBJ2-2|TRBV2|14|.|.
CASKIESNTGELFF
TGTGCCAGCAAGATAGAGTCGAACACCGGGGAGCTGTTTTTT
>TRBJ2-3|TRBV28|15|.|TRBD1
CASSLGGTGGNTQYF
TGTGCCAGCAGTTTAGGTGGAACAGGGGGAAATACGCAGTATTTT
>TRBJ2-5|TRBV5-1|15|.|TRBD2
CASSFSGSVRETQYF
TGCGCCAGCAGCTTTAGCGGGAGTGTGCGAGAGACCCAGTACTTC
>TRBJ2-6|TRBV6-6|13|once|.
CAIERSGANVLTF
TGTGCTATAGAGAGATCTGGGGCCAACGTCCTGACTTTC
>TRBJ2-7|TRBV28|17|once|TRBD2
CASSVAGTSGRAYEQYF
TGTGCCAGCAGTGTCGCCGGGACTAGCGGGAGGGCCTACGAGCAGTACTTC
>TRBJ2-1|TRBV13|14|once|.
CASSSRQVYNEQFF
TGTGCCAGCAGCTCCCGACAGGTATACAATGAGCAGTTCTTC
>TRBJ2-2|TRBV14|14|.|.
CASSQLRTTGELFF
TGTGCCAGCAGCCAACTTCGTACAACCGGGGAGCTGTTTTTT
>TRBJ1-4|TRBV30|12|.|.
CAWTVTNEKLFF
TGTGCCTGGACGGTCACTAATGAAAAACTGTTTTTT
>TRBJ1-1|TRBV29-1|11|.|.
CSGSVFSEAFF
TGCAGCGGCAGCGTGTTTTCTGAAGCTTTCTTT
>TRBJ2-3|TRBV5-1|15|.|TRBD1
CASEGTGNPEDTQYF
TGCGCCAGCGAAGGGACAGGGAATCCGGAGGATACGCAGTATTTT
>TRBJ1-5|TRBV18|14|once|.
CASSTSTSNQPQHF
TGTGCCAGCTCGACTTCTACTAGCAATCAGCCCCAGCATTTT
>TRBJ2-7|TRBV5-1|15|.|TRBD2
CASSPTSGRVREQYF
TGCGCCAGCAGCCCCACTAGCGGGAGGGTAAGGGAGCAGTACTTC
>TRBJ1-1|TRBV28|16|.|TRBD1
CASSLPGQGIGTEAFF
TGTGCCAGCAGTCTCCCGGGACAGGGAATTGGCACTGAAGCTTTCTTT
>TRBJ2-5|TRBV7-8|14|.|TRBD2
CASFGTILTETQYF
TGTGCCAGCTTCGGGACTATCCTTACCGAGACCCAGTACTTC
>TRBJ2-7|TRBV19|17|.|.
CASSRAPPTAASYEQYF
TGTGCCAGTAGTAGAGCCCCCCCGACAGCAGCCTCCTACGAGCAGTACTTC
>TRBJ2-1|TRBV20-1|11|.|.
CSASKRNEQFF
TGCAGTGCTAGTAAGCGAAATGAGCAGTTCTTC
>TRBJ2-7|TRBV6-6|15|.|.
CASSWKEPASCEQYF
TGTGCCAGCAGTTGGAAGGAGCCCGCGTCTTGCGAGCAGTACTTC
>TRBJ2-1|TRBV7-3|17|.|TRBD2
CASSSSATSGGGKKQFF
TGTGCCAGCAGCTCCAGCGCGACTAGCGGGGGGGGTAAAAAGCAGTTCTTC
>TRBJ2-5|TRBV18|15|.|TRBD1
CASSPNQGAQETQYF
TGTGCCAGCTCACCAAATCAGGGGGCCCAAGAGACCCAGTACTTC
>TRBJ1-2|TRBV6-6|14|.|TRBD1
CASSNGQGAYGYTF
TGTGCCAGCAGTAACGGACAGGGGGCATATGGCTACACCTTC
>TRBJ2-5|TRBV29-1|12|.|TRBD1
CSVQGAQETQYF
TGCAGCGTCCAGGGGGCCCAAGAGACCCAGTACTTC
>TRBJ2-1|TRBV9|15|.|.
CASSASGASYNEQFF
TGTGCCAGCAGCGCCTCGGGAGCCAGCTACAATGAGCAGTTCTTC
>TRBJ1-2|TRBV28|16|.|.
CASSAALGGSNWGYTF
TGTGCCAGCAGCGCGGCCCTAGGGGGATCCAATTGGGGCTACACCTTC
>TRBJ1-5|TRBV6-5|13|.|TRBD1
CASSSDRAQPQHF
TGTGCCAGCAGTTCTGACAGGGCTCAGCCCCAGCATTTT
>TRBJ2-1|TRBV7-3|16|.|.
CASSLEGGVAYNEQFF
TGTGCCAGCAGCTTAGAAGGGGGGGTCGCCTACAATGAGCAGTTCTTC
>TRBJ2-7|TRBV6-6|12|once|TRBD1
CASSARQGSQYF
TGTGCCAGCAGTGCCCGACAGGGATCCCAGTACTTC
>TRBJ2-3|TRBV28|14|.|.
CASSLGVGTDTQYF
TGTGCCAGCAGCCTGGGCGTGGGCACAGATACGCAGTATTTT
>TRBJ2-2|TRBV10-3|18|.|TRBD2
CAISEGQTLAANTGELFF
TGTGCCATCAGTGAGGGGCAGACTCTAGCGGCGAACACCGGGGAGCTGTTTTTT
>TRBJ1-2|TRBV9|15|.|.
CASSPTPGTNYGYTF
TGTGCCAGCAGCCCAACCCCGGGGACTAACTATGGCTACACCTTC
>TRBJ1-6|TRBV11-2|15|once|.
CASNPRSQNNSPLHF
TGTGCCAGCAACCCACGCTCCCAGAATAATTCACCCCTCCACTTT
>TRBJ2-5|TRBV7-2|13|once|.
CASSLGDTRPQYF
TGTGCCAGCAGCTTAGGGGACACCCGTCCCCAGTACTTC
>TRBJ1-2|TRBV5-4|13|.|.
CASSSMGGRSLIF
TGTGCCAGCAGCTCGATGGGGGGACGAAGTTTAATCTTC